This TCR beta chain came from a study of naive and memory T cell subsets. An oligonucleotide containing a UMI was ligated to the 3' end of TCR cDNA. Germline V gives CDR1 SGHTA, CDR2 FQGNSA. The CDR3 contains 13 residues. V shed 5 bases, J shed 6 bases, and the junction held 5 bases outside the gene matches. Ligated cDNA underwent four rounds of PCR with nested alpha and beta constant region primers and SP2. Via MiXCR, TCRdb re-called the 5' RACE reads, giving one row per CDR3 protein. This table holds hundreds of distinct CDR3 sequences, nearly 96% found once. The chain is built from TRBV7-2 and TRBJ1-1; the match to TRBD1 covers 8 bases. The TCR comes from a female donor in good health. This table probably holds off-target reads from a library built for another chain. CDR3 DNA: TGTGCCAGCAGCACTCAGGGGGCTGCTGAAGCTTTCTTT. This translates into CASSTQGAAEAFF.